The 26 T cell receptor beta chains below all came from one sample that was sequenced in a study of shared clonotypes between healthy human individuals. Profiled with immunoSEQ multiplex PCR; TCRdb holds only in-frame clones, not every one. The top ten hold about 24% of the sample, which has about 110,000 clones, about 71% seen once. The source material was memory CD8+ T cells sorted from blood. Subset: CD45RO+ cells pooled with CCR7-negative TemRA cells. These receptors were taken from a woman in her 30s in good health.

A single count supports this clone. The V gene is TRBV13, the J gene TRBJ1-1; 8 bases are a match to TRBD1. V shed 5 bases and J 11 bases; nucleotides not matched to a gene: 7. This CDR3 has 12 residues. CDR1 PRHDT and CDR2 FYEKMQ come from the germline V gene (reference sequence). Here the CDR3 reads CASSPQGDEAFF. CDR3 DNA sequence: TGTGCCAGCAGCCCACAGGGGGATGAGGCTTTCTTT.

This chain links TRBV7-9 with TRBJ2-7; 11 bases fit TRBD1. V shed 5 bases and J 7 bases; nucleotides not matched to a gene: 13. Germline CDR1 and CDR2: SEHNR and FQNEAQ (reference sequence). The CDR3 has 16 amino acids. DNA of the CDR3: TGTGCCAGCAGCCAAACACTGGGGACAGGGGGTTTTGAGCAGTACTTC. Amino acid sequence: CASSQTLGTGGFEQYF.

This chain uses TRBV5-1 with TRBJ1-4, with D tentatively TRBD1 (5 bases). Looked up from germline, CDR1 is SGHRS and CDR2 is YFSETQ. V was trimmed by 2 bases and J by 8 bases, leaving 13 bases between them. The CDR3 sequence is 14 residues long. CDR3 loop: CASSFWGGIEKLFF. The CDR3 coding sequence is TGCGCCAGCAGCTTTTGGGGGGGAATCGAAAAACTGTTTTTT.

In this sample, this clone turned up once. The V and J genes are TRBV2 and TRBJ2-3; D perhaps matches TRBD2 (6 bases). The CDR3 totals 11 residues. Germline V CDR1 and CDR2: SNHLY, FYNNEI. Trimming removed 11 bases at V and 6 bases at J, with 12 bases between. The CDR3 bases are TGTGCCCCCGGGAGAAAGGATACGCAGTATTTT. This codes for CAPGRKDTQYF.

This chain uses TRBV5-4 with TRBJ2-5; 8 nucleotides align to TRBD2. Germline CDR1 is SGHNT and CDR2 is YYREEE (reference sequence). Losses at the gene ends were 4 bases for V and 9 bases for J; bases not matched to a gene: 8. The CDR3 runs 13 residues. CDR3 nucleotides: TGTGCCAGCAGCCCGAATTTCGGGGGGGCCCAGTACTTC. It translates to CASSPNFGGAQYF. The variable domain in full, with the rest retrieved from reference TRBV5-4 and TRBJ2-5, is ETGVTQSPTHLIKTRGQQVTLRCSSQSGHNTVSWYQQALGQGPQFIFQYYREEENGRGNFPPRFSGLQFPNYSSELNVNALELDDSALYLCASSPNFGGAQYFGPGTRLLVL.

The chain combines TRBV4-1 with TRBJ1-4; 12 bases map to TRBD1. The length of the CDR3 is 19 residues. Per the germline V gene, CDR1 is MGHRA and CDR2 is YSYEKL. V lost 4 bases to trimming and J lost 1 base; unmatched junction nucleotides: 10. For the CDR3, the DNA is TGCGCCAGCAGCCTAACCGGGACAGGGGGCTTAATAACTAATGAAAAACTGTTTTTT. Translated: CASSLTGTGGLITNEKLFF.

This sequence joins TRBV10-3 and TRBJ1-1, with D possibly being TRBD1 (6 bases). Germline CDR1 ENHRY, CDR2 SYGVKD. The CDR3 length is 15 residues. Deletions cut 2 bases from V and 7 bases from J, with 17 bases between. The CDR3 loop is CAISEASQGQYEAFF. The CDR3 DNA follows: TGTGCCATCAGTGAGGCCTCACAAGGACAGTATGAAGCTTTCTTT.

The chain joins TRBV29-1 to TRBJ1-1; D not resolved. The CDR3 is made up of 13 amino acids. CDR1 and CDR2 (germline): SQVTM, ANQGSEA. V lost 6 bases and J lost 0, with 11 bases in between. As DNA, the CDR3 is TGCAGCGTCTGTTACGGGATGAACACTGAAGCTTTCTTT. This translates into CSVCYGMNTEAFF. Together with reference TRBV29-1 and TRBJ1-1, the CDR3 gives the full variable domain: SAVISQKPSRDICQRGTSLTIQCQVDSQVTMMFWYRQQPGQSLTLIATANQGSEATYESGFVIDKFPISRPNLTFSTLTVSNMSPEDSSIYLCSVCYGMNTEAFFGQGTRLTVV.

In its sample, this clone was seen once. The chain employs TRBV28 and TRBJ1-4; D unclear. Trimming took off 4 bases at V and 0 bases at J, with 18 bases between the two ends. Per the germline V gene, CDR1 is MDHEN and CDR2 is SYDVKM. The CDR3 has 18 amino acids. In DNA, the CDR3 is TGTGCCAGCAGTTCGGGCAGGATAACTACCGCAACTAATGAAAAACTGTTTTTT. Translating it yields CASSSGRITTATNEKLFF.

This sequence joins TRBV7-9 and TRBJ2-7; D possibly matches TRBD1 or TRBD2 (5 bases each). CDR1 is SEHNR and CDR2 is FQNEAQ in the germline V gene (reference sequence). V lost 5 bases and J 0 bases, leaving 14 bases between the germline ends. The CDR3 length is 15 residues. The CDR3 DNA follows: TGTGCCAGCAGCCCAGGGACCCCGCACTCCTACGAGCAGTACTTC. Its translation: CASSPGTPHSYEQYF.

The chain employs TRBV5-4 and TRBJ1-2; no definite D call. Germline CDR1 is SGHNT and CDR2 is YYREEE (reference sequence). The CDR3 totals 12 residues. The V gene lost 2 bases and the J gene lost 6 bases, with 8 bases spanning the gap. CDR3 region: CASSLDGHGYTF. The DNA for the CDR3 is TGTGCCAGCAGCTTAGACGGCCATGGCTACACCTTC.

This clone was seen more than once but under ten times. The chain is built from TRBV28 and TRBJ1-1; D is uncertain. V was pared by 1 base and J by 0 bases, with 15 bases between. Germline V CDR1 and CDR2: MDHEN, SYDVKM. The CDR3 covers 17 residues. DNA for the CDR3: TGTGCCAGCAGTTTATTTCCAGGAGAGACTTTGAACACTGAAGCTTTCTTT. Protein product: CASSLFPGETLNTEAFF.

The chain carries TRBV19 and TRBJ1-3; D gene uncertain. Deletions cut 1 base from V and 8 bases from J, with 9 bases between. CDR1 and CDR2 from the germline V gene are LNHDA and SQIVND (reference sequence). The CDR3 runs to 13 residues. This CDR3 reads CASSIARADTIYF. The DNA for the CDR3 is TGTGCCAGTAGTATAGCACGGGCGGACACCATATATTTT.

The chain is built from TRBV27 and TRBJ2-5; D may correspond to TRBD1 or TRBD2 (5 bases each). The J call is uncertain, as TRBJ2-7 better fits the DNA end. Germline CDR1 reads MNHEY; CDR2 reads SMNVEV (reference sequence). This CDR3 contains 13 residues. The DNA of the CDR3 is TGTGCCAGCAGTTTATCCTGGGGGTACGAGCAGTACTTC. This translates into CASSLSWGYEQYF.

The rearrangement links TRBV2 to TRBJ1-4; weak D call: TRBD1 (6 bases). V was cut by 4 bases and J by 7 bases, with 16 bases left in between. The CDR3 spans 15 residues. Germline V gene lookup returns CDR1 SNHLY and CDR2 FYNNEI. The CDR3 loop is CASSVEWQGREKLFF. In DNA, the CDR3 is TGTGCCAGCAGTGTAGAGTGGCAGGGGCGTGAAAAACTGTTTTTT. Filled out from reference TRBV2 and TRBJ1-4, the complete variable domain reads EPEVTQTPSHQVTQMGQEVILRCVPISNHLYFYWYRQILGQKVEFLVSFYNNEISEKSEIFDDQFSVERPDGSNFTLKIRSTKLEDSAMYFCASSVEWQGREKLFFGSGTQLSVL.

The chain couples TRBV10-1 to TRBJ2-1, with unresolved D. This CDR3 region has 15 residues. V lost 0 bases and J 4 bases, leaving 10 bases between the germline ends. Germline V CDR1 and CDR2: WNHNN, SYGVQD (reference sequence). The CDR3 coding sequence is TGCGCCAGCAGTGAGTCGTCGGGCGGATACAATGAGCAGTTCTTC. Its translation: CASSESSGGYNEQFF.

On this clone itself: The junction departs from germline at one end; a sequencing error may be responsible. This chain connects TRBV6-4 to TRBJ2-1; the D gene is possibly TRBD1 (6 bases). The germline CDR1 and CDR2 sequences are MRHNA and SNTAGT. This CDR3 has 10 residues. The CDR3 DNA follows: TGCCAGGGAAGGGGGTATGAGCAGTTCTTC. This translates into CQGRGYEQFF.

Within the sample, this clone is medium-sized (0.01 to 0.1%). Different DNA sequences within this sample yield the same CDR3. The chain uses TRBV15 and TRBJ2-6, with 7 nucleotides matching TRBD1. V gave up 5 bases and J gave up 1 base; unmatched junction bases: 5. CDR1 LNHNV and CDR2 YYDKDF come from the germline V gene (reference sequence). This CDR3 has 16 residues. The CDR3 region is CATSPRTGSGANVLTF. The DNA of the CDR3 is TGTGCCACCAGCCCGCGGACAGGATCTGGGGCCAACGTCCTGACTTTC.

In regard to this clone: It is likely a read error: a sequence one base away is far more abundant. This rearrangement joins TRBV5-5 to TRBJ1-4; 12 bases agree with TRBD1. After removal of 4 bases from V and 7 bases from J, the junction contained 11 bases not matched to a gene. The CDR3 is 17 amino acids. In germline, CDR1 is SGHKS, CDR2 YYEKEE (reference sequence). CDR3 residues: CASSGGTGGFEGEKLFF. The CDR3 coding sequence is TGTGCCAGCAGCGGGGGGACAGGGGGCTTTGAGGGTGAAAAACTGTTTTTT.

The genes are TRBV27 and TRBJ2-3, with a tentative D call TRBD2 (5 bases). V lost 4 bases and J lost 5, with 10 bases in between. The CDR3 sequence is 13 residues long. Per the germline V gene, CDR1 is MNHEY and CDR2 is SMNVEV (reference sequence). CDR3 loop: CASSYFEGDTQYF. Written as DNA, the CDR3 is TGTGCCAGCAGTTATTTTGAGGGAGATACGCAGTATTTT.

The chain couples TRBV5-4 to TRBJ2-3; 9 nucleotides match TRBD2. CDR1 is SGHNT and CDR2 is YYREEE in the germline V gene (reference sequence). The V gene end was trimmed by 4 bases and the J gene end by 3 bases; junction bases not matched to a gene: 6. CDR3 size: 15 residues. CDR3 residues: CASSDGLASTDTQYF. For the CDR3, the DNA is TGTGCCAGCAGCGACGGACTAGCGTCGACAGATACGCAGTATTTT.

The rearrangement uses TRBV5-5 and TRBJ2-7, with TRBD2 matching 8 bases. The CDR3 is 15 amino acids. V shed 0 bases, J shed 0 bases, and the junction held 2 bases outside the gene matches. Germline CDR1 is SGHKS and CDR2 is YYEKEE (reference sequence). This CDR3 reads CASSLDTSGSYEQYF. The CDR3 nucleotides are TGTGCCAGCAGCTTGGATACTAGCGGCTCCTACGAGCAGTACTTC.

The chain employs TRBV25-1 and TRBJ2-7; 13 nucleotides match TRBD2. The CDR3 is made up of 14 amino acids. Trimming at V came to 8 bases and at J to 2 bases, leaving 3 bases not matched to a gene. CDR1 is MGHDK and CDR2 is SYGVNS in the germline V gene. The CDR3 sequence is CASEGTSGAYEQYF. For the CDR3, the DNA is TGTGCCAGCGAGGGGACTAGCGGGGCCTACGAGCAGTACTTC.

This clone was seen repeatedly, ten times or more. The genes are TRBV28 and TRBJ2-3, with 8 bases aligning to TRBD1. CDR1 MDHEN and CDR2 SYDVKM come from the germline V gene. The CDR3 length is 16 residues. The J segment lost 6 bases and the V segment lost 3 bases, leaving 11 bases of the junction unmatched. DNA for the CDR3: TGTGCCAGCAGTTTCTCGCTAGCTTACAGGGGGGATACGCAGTATTTT. Protein product: CASSFSLAYRGDTQYF.

The chain combines TRBV6-4 with TRBJ2-1, with TRBD2 matching over 7 bases. Germline V CDR1 and CDR2: MRHNA, SNTAGT. The CDR3 is 13 residues long. Trimming took 4 bases from V and 9 from J; bases not matched to a gene: 6. CDR3 in DNA: TGTGCCAGCAGTGGACAACCGGGGGGTGAGCAGTTCTTC. It encodes CASSGQPGGEQFF.

V gene TRBV27 combines with J gene TRBJ2-1, with a possible D match to TRBD1 (5 bases). Germline values: CDR1 MNHEY, CDR2 SMNVEV (reference sequence). V was clipped by 4 bases and J by 4 bases, with 17 bases between them. The CDR3 extends over 16 amino acids. CDR3 sequence: CASSSSIGAQYNEQFF. The CDR3 coding sequence is TGTGCCAGCAGTTCATCGATTGGGGCTCAGTACAATGAGCAGTTCTTC.